These T cell receptor beta chains were read from a single sample in a study of monozygotic twins with inflammatory bowel disease. TCRdb reprocessed the 5' RACE reads, keeping one entry per CDR3 protein, no DNA. The data include approximately 390,000 distinct CDR3 sequences; the top ten clones carry 2.4%. What was sequenced was blood. The receptors come from a human donor with ulcerative colitis or Crohn's disease, or a healthy co-twin of an affected twin (not recorded which). Each CDR3 is given with its conserved first and last residue.

J | V | CDR3
TRBJ1-4 | TRBV3-1 | CASSPRERGLFF
TRBJ1-6 | TRBV6-6 | CASRRTGGSPLHF
TRBJ2-1 | TRBV5-1 | CASNRPPDSRQFF
TRBJ1-1 | TRBV12-3/TRBV12-4 | CASTPRGTGVVTEAFF
TRBJ2-5 | TRBV15 | CATSRVSGSGSLETQYF
TRBJ2-1 | TRBV21-1 | CASSKGGGGGGRIYEQFF
TRBJ1-1 | TRBV4-2 | CASSPHTVSSNTEAFF
TRBJ1-4 | TRBV3-1 | CASSQAAGANEKLFF
TRBJ2-7 | TRBV4-1 | CASSQTGTGPLYEQYF
TRBJ1-4 | TRBV7-2 | CASSLSSTNEKLFF
TRBJ1-2 | TRBV12-3/TRBV12-4 | CTSSQGANYGYTF
TRBJ2-7 | TRBV2 | CASRGTDQPSEEQYF
TRBJ1-1 | TRBV20-1 | CSAPNPPATEAFF
TRBJ2-3 | TRBV9 | CASSVDVGNTDTQYF
TRBJ2-5 | TRBV5-1 | CASSLPFGQGQETQYF
TRBJ2-7 | TRBV10-3 | CAIRQGLESYEQYF
TRBJ2-7 | TRBV29-1 | CSVGGGAYEQYF
TRBJ1-6 | TRBV2 | CASSEDFDNSPLHF
TRBJ2-5 | TRBV4-3 | CASSHSGRETQYF
TRBJ2-2 | TRBV2 | CASSYVAGGGELFF
TRBJ1-6 | TRBV5-1 | CASSLEVEGSPLHF
TRBJ1-2 | TRBV5-1 | CASSGTGDGYTF
TRBJ2-1 | TRBV11-2 | CASSSRGGGGTYNEQFF
TRBJ2-3 | TRBV20-1 | CSAAGQEGVIADTQYF
TRBJ1-5 | TRBV19 | CASKRVNQPQHF
TRBJ1-1 | TRBV5-1 | CASSLERLNTEAFF
TRBJ2-3 | TRBV20-1 | CARTVGPTDTQYF
TRBJ1-1 | TRBV4-1 | CASSETRGQNTEAFF
TRBJ2-1 | TRBV4-3 | CASSLQGVGNEQFF
TRBJ2-3 | TRBV20-1 | CSGSDPPDTQYF
TRBJ2-1 | TRBV3-1 | CASSQGGGASEQFF
TRBJ1-3 | TRBV5-1 | CASTRGDSPSSGNTIYF
TRBJ2-3 | TRBV29-1 | CSVLAVGVTSTDTQYF